Detailed here is one T cell receptor beta chain. The antigen is undetermined. Trimming took 0 bases from V and 1 from J; bases not matched to a gene: 0. The CDR3 is 16 residues long. The germline gives CDR1 SGHDT, CDR2 YYEEEE. These data come from a study of cytomegalovirus exposure and HLA in healthy donors. At the level of the study: HLA-typed donors were the source of approximately 86 million unique TCRs held in an early data release. Whole-study findings and limits: The authors reported that TCR beta sequences could predict HLA-A and HLA-B alleles. These predictions were accurate for most subjects in the first cohort. DRB1 had the most TCR associations and HLA-C the fewest, a later analysis found, with rates varying by HLA locus.

Primers included in the PCR were 60 Vbeta and 13 Jbeta primers. Original processing notes: A later analysis counted 65 million to 90 million unique TCR beta chains, around 11 million shared. The protocol was immunoSEQ multiplex PCR, while the TCRdb copy is restricted to in-frame clones and leaves out a portion. D and trimming come from the DNA, and the V and J calls and clone size come from that table. The table has around 130,000 clones, roughly 72% seen once. This chain uses TRBV5-6 with TRBJ2-4; 11 nucleotides match TRBD1. Sequencing was done on a sample of PBMCs. The sequence was collected from a man in his forties in good health and CMV-seronegative. The CDR3: CASSLGTGGAKNIQYF. In nucleotides, the CDR3 is TGTGCCAGCAGCTTGGGGACAGGGGGCGCCAAAAACATTCAGTACTTC. Full variable domain (missing parts from reference TRBV5-6 and TRBJ2-4): DAGVTQSPTHLIKTRGQQVTLRCSPKSGHDTVSWYQQALGQGPQFIFQYYEEEERQRGNFPDRFSGHQFPNYSSELNVNALLLGDSALYLCASSLGTGGAKNIQYFGAGTRLSVL.